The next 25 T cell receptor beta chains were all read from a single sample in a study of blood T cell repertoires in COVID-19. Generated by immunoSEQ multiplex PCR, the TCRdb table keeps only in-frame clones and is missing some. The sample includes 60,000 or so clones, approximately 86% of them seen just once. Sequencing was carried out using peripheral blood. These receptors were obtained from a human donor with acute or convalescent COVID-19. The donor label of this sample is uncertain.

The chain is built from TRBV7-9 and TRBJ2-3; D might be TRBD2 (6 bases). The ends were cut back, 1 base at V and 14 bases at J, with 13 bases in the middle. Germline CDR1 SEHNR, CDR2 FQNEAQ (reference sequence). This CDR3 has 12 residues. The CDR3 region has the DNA TGTGCCAGCAGCTTAGAAACTAGCACTCTGTATTTT. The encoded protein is CASSLETSTLYF. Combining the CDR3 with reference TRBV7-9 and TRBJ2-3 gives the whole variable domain DTGVSQNPRHKITKRGQNVTFRCDPISEHNRLYWYRQTLGQGPEFLTYFQNEAQLEKSRLLSDRFSAERPKGSFSTLEIQRTEQGDSAMYLCASSLETSTLYFGPGTRLTVL.

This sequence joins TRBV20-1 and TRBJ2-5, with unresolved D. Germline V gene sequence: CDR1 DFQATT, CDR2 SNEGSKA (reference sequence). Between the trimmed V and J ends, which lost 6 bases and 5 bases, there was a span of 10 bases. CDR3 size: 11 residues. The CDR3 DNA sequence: TGCAGTGCAACCCTTGAGGAGACCCAGTACTTC. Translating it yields CSATLEETQYF.

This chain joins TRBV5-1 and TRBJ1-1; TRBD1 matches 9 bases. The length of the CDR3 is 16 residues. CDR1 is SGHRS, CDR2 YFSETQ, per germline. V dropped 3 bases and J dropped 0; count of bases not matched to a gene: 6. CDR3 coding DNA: TGCGCCAGCAGCTGGAGGACAGGGGTCATGAACACTGAAGCTTTCTTT. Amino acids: CASSWRTGVMNTEAFF.

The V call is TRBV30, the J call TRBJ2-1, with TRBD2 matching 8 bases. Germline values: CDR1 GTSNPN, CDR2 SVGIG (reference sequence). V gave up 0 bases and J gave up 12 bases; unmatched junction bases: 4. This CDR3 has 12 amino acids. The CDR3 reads CAWSVPSGGQFF. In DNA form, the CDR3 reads TGTGCCTGGAGTGTACCGAGCGGGGGGCAGTTCTTC.

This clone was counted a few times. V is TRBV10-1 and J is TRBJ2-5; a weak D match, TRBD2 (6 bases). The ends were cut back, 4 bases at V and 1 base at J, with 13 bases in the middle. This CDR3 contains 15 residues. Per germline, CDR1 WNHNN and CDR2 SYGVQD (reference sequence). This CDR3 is CASSGTRDFQETQYF. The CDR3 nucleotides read TGCGCCAGCAGTGGAACCCGGGACTTCCAAGAGACCCAGTACTTC.

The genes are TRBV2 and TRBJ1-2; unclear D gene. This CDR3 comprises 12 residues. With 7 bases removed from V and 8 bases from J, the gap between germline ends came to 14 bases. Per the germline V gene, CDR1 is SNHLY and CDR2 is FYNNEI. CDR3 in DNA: TGTGCCAGCAAAGGTCCCGGGGAAGGCTACACCTTC. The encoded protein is CASKGPGEGYTF.

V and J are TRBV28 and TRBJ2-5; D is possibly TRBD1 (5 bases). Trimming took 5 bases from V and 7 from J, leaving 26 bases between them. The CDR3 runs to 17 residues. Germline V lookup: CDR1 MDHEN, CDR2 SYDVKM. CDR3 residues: CASSQIAYGAQGWTQYF. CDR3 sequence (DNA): TGTGCCAGCAGTCAAATAGCATACGGCGCTCAGGGTTGGACCCAGTACTTC. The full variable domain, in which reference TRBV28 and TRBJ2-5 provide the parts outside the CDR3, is DVKVTQSSRYLVKRTGEKVFLECVQDMDHENMFWYRQDPGLGLRLIYFSYDVKMKEKGDIPEGYSVSREKKERFSLILESASTNQTSMYLCASSQIAYGAQGWTQYFGPGTRLLVL.

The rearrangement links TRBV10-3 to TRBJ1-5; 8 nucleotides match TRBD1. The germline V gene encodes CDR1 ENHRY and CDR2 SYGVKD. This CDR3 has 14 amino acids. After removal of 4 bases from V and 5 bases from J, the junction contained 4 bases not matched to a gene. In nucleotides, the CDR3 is TGTGCCATCAGTGGGGGGACAGGCGATCAGCCCCAGCATTTT. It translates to CAISGGTGDQPQHF.

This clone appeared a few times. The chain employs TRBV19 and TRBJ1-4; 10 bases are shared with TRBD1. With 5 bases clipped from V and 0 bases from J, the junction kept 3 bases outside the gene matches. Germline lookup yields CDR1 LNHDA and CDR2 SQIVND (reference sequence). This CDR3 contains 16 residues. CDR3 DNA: TGTGCCAGTAGTGTCGGACAGGGGGCAACTAATGAAAAACTGTTTTTT. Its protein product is CASSVGQGATNEKLFF.

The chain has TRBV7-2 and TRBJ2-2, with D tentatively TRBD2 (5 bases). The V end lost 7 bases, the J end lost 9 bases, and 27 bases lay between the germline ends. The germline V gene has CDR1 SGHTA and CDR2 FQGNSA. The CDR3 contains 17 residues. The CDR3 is CASNVGRRAGGPRELFF. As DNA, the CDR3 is TGTGCCAGCAACGTAGGAAGGCGTGCGGGCGGACCCCGGGAGCTGTTTTTT.

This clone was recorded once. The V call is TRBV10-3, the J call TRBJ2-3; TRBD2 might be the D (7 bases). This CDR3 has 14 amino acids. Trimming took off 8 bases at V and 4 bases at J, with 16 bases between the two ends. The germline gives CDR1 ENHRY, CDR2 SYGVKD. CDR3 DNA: TGTGCCATCGGGATGGGGGCGGGAGCAGATACGCAGTATTTT. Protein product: CAIGMGAGADTQYF.

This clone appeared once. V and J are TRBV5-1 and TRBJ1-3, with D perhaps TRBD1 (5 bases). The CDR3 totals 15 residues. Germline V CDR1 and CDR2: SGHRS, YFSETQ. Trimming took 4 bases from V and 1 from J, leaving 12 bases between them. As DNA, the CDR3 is TGCGCCAGCAGCCCGGCTCAGGGATCTGGAAACACCATATATTTT. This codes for CASSPAQGSGNTIYF.

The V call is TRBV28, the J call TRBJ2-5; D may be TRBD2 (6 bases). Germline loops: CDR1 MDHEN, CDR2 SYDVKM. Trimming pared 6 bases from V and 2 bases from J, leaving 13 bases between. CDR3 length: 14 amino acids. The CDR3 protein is CASSRERLQETQYF. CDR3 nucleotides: TGTGCCAGCAGCCGGGAGAGGTTACAAGAGACCCAGTACTTC.

This chain's CDR3 is CASSPSGNRGYTF. DNA for the CDR3: TGTGCCAGCAGTCCGTCAGGGAATCGTGGCTACACCTTC. V gene TRBV2 combines with J gene TRBJ1-2, with D possibly TRBD1 on 5 matching bases. The CDR3 spans 13 residues. Germline lookup yields CDR1 SNHLY and CDR2 FYNNEI. The germline V and J ends were trimmed by 5 bases and 7 bases, with 14 bases remaining between them.

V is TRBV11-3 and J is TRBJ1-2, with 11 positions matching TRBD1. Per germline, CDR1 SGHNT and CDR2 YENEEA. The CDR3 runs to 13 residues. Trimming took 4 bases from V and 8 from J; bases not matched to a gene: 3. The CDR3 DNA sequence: TGTGCCAGCAGCTGGACAGGGGGCGACGGCTACACCTTC. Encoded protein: CASSWTGGDGYTF. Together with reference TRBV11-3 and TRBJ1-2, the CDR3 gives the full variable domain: EAGVVQSPRYKIIEKKQPVAFWCNPISGHNTLYWYLQNLGQGPELLIRYENEEAVDDSQLPKDRFSAERLKGVDSTLKIQPAELGDSAVYLCASSWTGGDGYTFGSGTRLTVV.

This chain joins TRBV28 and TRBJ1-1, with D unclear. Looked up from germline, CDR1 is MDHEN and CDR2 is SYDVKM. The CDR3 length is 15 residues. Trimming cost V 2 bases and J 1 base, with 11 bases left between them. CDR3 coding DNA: TGTGCCAGCAGTTTAGTCGAGGGTAGGAACACTGAAGCTTTCTTT. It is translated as CASSLVEGRNTEAFF.

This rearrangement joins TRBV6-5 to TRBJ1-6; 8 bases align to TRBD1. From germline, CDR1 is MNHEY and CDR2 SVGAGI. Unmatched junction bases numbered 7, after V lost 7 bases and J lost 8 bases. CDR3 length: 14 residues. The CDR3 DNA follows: TGTGCCAGCACTGGAGACAGGGGTTATTCACCCCTCCACTTT. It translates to CASTGDRGYSPLHF.

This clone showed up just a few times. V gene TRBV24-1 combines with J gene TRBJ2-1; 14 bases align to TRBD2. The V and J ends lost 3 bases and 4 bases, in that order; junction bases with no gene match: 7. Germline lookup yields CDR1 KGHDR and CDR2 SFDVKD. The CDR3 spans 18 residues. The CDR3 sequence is CATSDPGLAGGFYNEQFF. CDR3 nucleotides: TGTGCCACCAGTGATCCCGGACTAGCGGGGGGTTTTTACAATGAGCAGTTCTTC.

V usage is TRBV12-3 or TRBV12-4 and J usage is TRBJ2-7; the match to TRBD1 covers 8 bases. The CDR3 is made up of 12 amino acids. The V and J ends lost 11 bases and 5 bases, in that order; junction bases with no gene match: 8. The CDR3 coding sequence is TGTGCCTCCCAGGGGGCTGGGGACGAGCAGTACGTC. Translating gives CASQGAGDEQYV.

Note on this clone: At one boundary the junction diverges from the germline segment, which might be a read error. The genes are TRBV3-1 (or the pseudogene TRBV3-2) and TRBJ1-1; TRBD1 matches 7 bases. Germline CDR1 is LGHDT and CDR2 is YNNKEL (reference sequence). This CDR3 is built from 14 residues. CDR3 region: CASSQEIQGPTVLF. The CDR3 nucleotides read TGTGCCAGCAGCCAAGAAATACAGGGGCCTACGGTTCTCTTT.

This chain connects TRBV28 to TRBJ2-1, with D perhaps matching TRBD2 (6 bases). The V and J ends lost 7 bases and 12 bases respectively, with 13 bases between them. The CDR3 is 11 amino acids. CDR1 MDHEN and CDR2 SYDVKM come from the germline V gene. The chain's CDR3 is CASTWRERQFF. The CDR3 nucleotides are TGTGCCAGCACCTGGAGGGAGCGGCAGTTCTTC.

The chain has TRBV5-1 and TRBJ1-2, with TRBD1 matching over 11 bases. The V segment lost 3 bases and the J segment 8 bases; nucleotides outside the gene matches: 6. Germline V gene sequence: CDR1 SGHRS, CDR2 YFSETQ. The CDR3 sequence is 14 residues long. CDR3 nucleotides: TGCGCCAGCAGCTGGGGACAGGGGGTTGAGGGCTACACCTTC. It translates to CASSWGQGVEGYTF.

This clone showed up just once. This CDR3 is CASSYPQGASETQYF. CDR3 sequence (DNA): TGTGCCAGCAGTTACCCACAGGGGGCGAGTGAGACCCAGTACTTC. The rearrangement joins TRBV6-6 to TRBJ2-5, with 9 bases aligning to TRBD1. This CDR3 is built from 15 residues. With V trimmed by 2 bases and J by 5 bases, 6 bases remained unmatched. Germline V gene lookup returns CDR1 MNHNY and CDR2 SVGAGI (reference sequence).

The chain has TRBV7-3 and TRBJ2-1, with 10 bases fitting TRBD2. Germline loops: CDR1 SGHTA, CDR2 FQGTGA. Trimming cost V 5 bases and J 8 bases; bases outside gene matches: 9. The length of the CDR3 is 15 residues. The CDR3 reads CASSGGSGRIDEQFF. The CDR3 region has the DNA TGTGCCAGCAGCGGGGGTAGCGGGAGGATCGATGAGCAGTTCTTC.

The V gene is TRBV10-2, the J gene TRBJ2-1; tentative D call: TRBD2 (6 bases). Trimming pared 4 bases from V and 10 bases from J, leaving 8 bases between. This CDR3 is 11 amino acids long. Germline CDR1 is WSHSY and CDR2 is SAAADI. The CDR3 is CASSAGVEQFF. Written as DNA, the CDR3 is TGCGCCAGCAGTGCGGGAGTCGAGCAGTTCTTC.